A selection of T cell receptor beta chains follows, all from one sample in a study of blood T cell repertoires in COVID-19. This table comes from immunoSEQ multiplex PCR, and its TCRdb copy is limited to in-frame clones, with some not included. The sample holds some 31,000 clones, 85% to 95% seen once. Source material: peripheral blood. These receptors originate from a human donor in a cohort sampled during active COVID-19. Each CDR3 is given with its conserved first and last residue. A D gene is named only where the DNA matches it firmly. Clone size is shown for a subset of rows, as once, few, many or a class of expanded clone.

J | D | size | V | CDR3
TRBJ2-5 | NA | NA | TRBV6-5 | CASSYGANQETQYF
TRBJ2-1 | TRBD2 | NA | TRBV10-2 | CASSGSTSGAASEQFF
TRBJ2-7 | TRBD1 | NA | TRBV6-2/TRBV6-3 | CASSSQQGATYEQYF
TRBJ2-7 | TRBD1 | NA | TRBV6-1 | CASSEATGQGYEQYF
TRBJ2-6 | NA | NA | TRBV7-9 | CASSLFETGANVLTF
TRBJ2-5 | NA | once | TRBV6-5 | CASSLTVQRMETQYF
TRBJ2-5 | TRBD2 | NA | TRBV6-5 | CASRTGLASETQYF
TRBJ2-2 | TRBD1 | NA | TRBV29-1 | CSVKRTGNTGELFF
TRBJ2-7 | TRBD2 | NA | TRBV18 | CASSPPGLAGEYLYF
TRBJ2-7 | NA | few | TRBV9 | CASSPGPLEAYEQYF
TRBJ2-7 | NA | NA | TRBV2 | CASSPPPDSPYEQYF
TRBJ1-5 | NA | NA | TRBV5-1 | CASSLTGLGAGNQPQHF
TRBJ1-4 | NA | NA | TRBV19 | CASTTPYEKLFF
TRBJ2-3 | TRBD2 | once | TRBV6-2/TRBV6-3 | CASSYWLAGLKSTDTQYF
TRBJ2-5 | NA | NA | TRBV9 | CASSVAWSPLSGEETQYF
TRBJ2-5 | TRBD2 | NA | TRBV19 | CASSHNLAGSQETQYF
TRBJ1-1 | TRBD1 | NA | TRBV5-4 | CASSPGDRENTEAFF
TRBJ2-1 | NA | NA | TRBV5-1 | CASSLAKDGVNNEQFF
TRBJ2-3 | TRBD1 | NA | TRBV11-2 | CASSLAWTGVEDTQYF
TRBJ2-3 | TRBD2 | NA | TRBV4-1 | CASSQLAGSNTQYF
TRBJ1-1 | TRBD1 | NA | TRBV10-3 | CAIRNPTGGNTEAFF
TRBJ2-3 | NA | NA | TRBV18 | CASSRAGADTQYF
TRBJ2-1 | TRBD2 | NA | TRBV28 | CASSLIGAGGYNEQFF
TRBJ2-5 | NA | once | TRBV2 | CASSLGGGHPKETQYF
TRBJ1-4 | NA | NA | TRBV7-2 | CASSLGQVVEKLFF
TRBJ2-7 | NA | NA | TRBV5-1 | CASSLRDFSYEQYF
TRBJ1-4 | NA | once | TRBV5-4 | CASRKDGGSNEKLFF
TRBJ2-2 | TRBD2 | NA | TRBV19 | CASSIERGTGELFF
TRBJ1-5 | NA | NA | TRBV23-1 | CASSQSHGWTEYSNQPQHF
TRBJ1-6 | TRBD1 | NA | TRBV7-6 | CASSWTGGGNSPLHF
TRBJ1-5 | NA | NA | TRBV2 | CASSDPDGGSNQPQHF
TRBJ1-4 | NA | NA | TRBV27 | CASSPRSPGTNEKLFF
TRBJ1-2 | NA | NA | TRBV27 | CASSLRGSNYYGYTF
TRBJ2-7 | NA | NA | TRBV18 | CASSRQVSYEQYF
TRBJ1-5 | TRBD1 | NA | TRBV2 | CASSVTGTGYQPQHF
TRBJ1-6 | TRBD1 | NA | TRBV10-3 | CAISETGTGLNSPLHF
TRBJ2-7 | NA | NA | TRBV27 | CASSFPSSYEQYF
TRBJ2-7 | TRBD1 | NA | TRBV11-2 | CASSFRDRVMREQYF
TRBJ2-7 | TRBD2 | NA | TRBV4-2 | CASSQDMSGRFYEQYF
TRBJ2-6 | NA | once | TRBV6-1 | CASSEDQVGLRRSGANVLTF
TRBJ1-2 | TRBD1 | NA | TRBV6-2/TRBV6-3 | CASSSLPGQGAQGYTF
TRBJ2-7 | TRBD1 | NA | TRBV27 | CASSPWDRVSYEQYF
TRBJ2-7 | TRBD1 | NA | TRBV11-2 | CASSSGGTGTGDYEQYF
TRBJ2-3 | NA | NA | TRBV14 | CASSQERAADTQYF
TRBJ2-1 | TRBD2 | once | TRBV11-3 | CASSQGREESEQFF
TRBJ1-6 | TRBD1 | few | TRBV4-2 | CASSQEPLQGVFWNSPLHF
TRBJ2-7 | NA | once | TRBV28 | CASSLSRVYEQYF
TRBJ2-5 | TRBD2 | NA | TRBV28 | CASSKKRAGAQETQYF
TRBJ2-2 | NA | NA | TRBV27 | CASRADRYSGELFF
TRBJ2-7 | NA | few | TRBV6-5 | CASTTGTYEQYF
TRBJ1-1 | TRBD1 | NA | TRBV18 | CASSRRQGLNTEAFF
TRBJ1-2 | TRBD1 | once | TRBV6-5 | CASRGQGALGYGYTF